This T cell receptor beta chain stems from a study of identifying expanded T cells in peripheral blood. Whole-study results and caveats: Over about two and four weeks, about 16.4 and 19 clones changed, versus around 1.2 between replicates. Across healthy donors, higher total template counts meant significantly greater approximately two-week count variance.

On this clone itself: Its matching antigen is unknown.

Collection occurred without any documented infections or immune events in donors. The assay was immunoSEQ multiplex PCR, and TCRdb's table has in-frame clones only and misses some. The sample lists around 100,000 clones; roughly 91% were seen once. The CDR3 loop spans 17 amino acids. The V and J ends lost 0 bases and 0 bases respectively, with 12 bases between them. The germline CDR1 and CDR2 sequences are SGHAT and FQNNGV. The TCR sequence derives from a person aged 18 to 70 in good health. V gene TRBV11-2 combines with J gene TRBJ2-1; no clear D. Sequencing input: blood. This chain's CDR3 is CASSLDTKISSYNEQFF. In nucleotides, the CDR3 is TGTGCCAGCAGCTTAGATACTAAGATTAGCTCCTACAATGAGCAGTTCTTC.